This T cell receptor (beta chain) was documented in a study of cytomegalovirus exposure and HLA in healthy donors. In the study overall: Among around 200 million T cells, an earlier analysis found 90 million to 130 million unique TCR beta sequences. Study-level points and caveats: Productive status was seen about 87% or about 30% of the time for most TCR beta V segments in an earlier analysis. Among TCR beta chains, those listed as cytomegalovirus-associated numbered under 200.

Trimming pared 1 base from V and 4 bases from J, leaving 7 bases between. Per germline, CDR1 MGHRA and CDR2 YSYEKL. This CDR3 is built from 14 residues. In regard to this clone: Its antigen remains unknown.

60 Vbeta and 13 Jbeta primers were used in PCR. This table comes from immunoSEQ multiplex PCR, and its TCRdb copy is limited to in-frame clones, with some not included. Among 120,000 or so clones listed, approximately 78% were seen once. This TCR came from a woman aged 40 to 55 in good health and CMV-seropositive. The chain employs TRBV4-1 and TRBJ2-2; the D gene is possibly TRBD1 (6 bases). The sequencing input was PBMCs. The CDR3 here is CASSQGRGTGELFF. CDR3 bases: TGCGCCAGCAGCCAAGGCAGGGGCACCGGGGAGCTGTTTTTT.